This T cell receptor (beta chain) originates from a study of T cells in Graves' hyperthyroidism and ophthalmopathy (dated by TCRdb to the late 2010s). Background on the whole study: A discovery cohort of about 96 patients, 43 with Graves' ophthalmopathy and about 60 with stable Graves' hyperthyroidism, was used to find distinguishing TCR V-J signatures. Prospective prediction of ophthalmopathy was tested in an independent validation cohort consisting of 18 hyperthyroidism patients and over 15 patients who later progressed to ophthalmopathy. The 100 or so discovery patients were randomly split 7:3 into training and test sets. The study also compared thyroid tissue and blood T-cell repertoires from 6 or 7 Graves' hyperthyroidism patients. After blood sampling, hyperthyroidism patients were treated with methimazole at a starting dose of 30 mg daily, and ophthalmopathy patients were treated with high-dose intravenous methylprednisolone. The paper describes TCR Vbeta CDR3 sequencing of 140 or so peripheral blood samples, made up of under 50 ophthalmopathy patients, around 73 hyperthyroidism patients and roughly 17 progressor patients. Paper-wide results and their limitations: In validation, the model predicted progression to ophthalmopathy a median of approximately 6.3 months before onset, with about 70% sensitivity and roughly 72% specificity. In cross-validation, a model built on a 13 V-J signature told ophthalmopathy apart from stable hyperthyroidism with approximately 90% sensitivity and roughly 82% specificity, and in testing the same model reached 80%/75%. No statistical method was used to fix the sample size in advance, and group allocation was not hidden from the investigators. Most expanded thyroid clonotypes (frequency above 0.001) were also detected in blood, a finding suggesting that blood repertoires may reflect thyroid immune responses.

Amplification of TCR beta CDR3 regions was carried out from RNA transcripts. The first round of RT-PCR for the TCR CDR3 was performed with the HTBI primer set and the Qiagen OneStep RT-PCR kit. The libraries were constructed in a second round of multiplex PCR and then size-selected and purified. Sequencing of the libraries was done on an Illumina HiSeq2000 using paired-end 100 bp reads. Processing in the source paper ran as follows. Raw data were processed with SOAPnuke, discarding reads with adapters, uncalled bases, mean Phred below 15, or no exact constant-primer or identifier match. High-quality paired reads were merged with COPE v1.2.5, and unique nucleotide sequences were defined as clonotypes. MiTCR v1.1 was used to align the clonotypes against IMGT TRBV, TRBD and TRBJ reference segments. The analysis included only V-J combinations with a frequency above 0.0001, which together covered 99% to 99.2% of the repertoires. A TCS score was defined as the ratio between F50 (clonal expansion) and ExV (chaos), using BLOSUM62-based TCRdist between CDR3 peptides within each V-J. Welch's t-statistics and random forest reduced some 510 V-J features to under 15, which were used in a naive Bayes classifier (R e1071). The similarity between thyroid and blood repertoires was quantified using the Morisita-Horn index. In TCRdb, the public reads were trimmed at Q25 with fastp and aligned with MiXCR, with productive beta chains retained. All rows with the same CDR3 protein become a single entry with the most common DNA and genes. The V and J calls and clone size are TCRdb's, not the authors'. Here the sample has about 98,000 distinct CDR3 sequences; approximately 42% occur a single time. The ten largest clones take up roughly 10% of the sample.

Stable Graves' hyperthyroidism was defined as the absence of progression to ophthalmopathy over 18 months of follow-up. Hyperthyroidism patients were aged 18 to 65 years and newly diagnosed, with disease duration of less than 2 months. Any patient with an uncontrolled infection, another autoimmune disease, pregnancy or lactation was excluded. Diagnoses were based on clinical symptoms, serum thyroxine and TRAb, thyroid ultrasound and orbital computed tomography. Trizol reagent was used to extract total RNA, and RNA quality was then checked on an Agilent 2100 Bioanalyzer. The CDR3 has 13 amino acids, counting the end cysteine and phenylalanine. Only the CDR3 DNA stays, 39 bases, in frame from base 1. The germline V gene specifies SNHLY as CDR1 and FYNNEI as CDR2. Cut back by 3 bases and 8 bases, the V and J ends lie 10 bases apart. This clonotype was seen ten or more times. The specificity of this receptor is unknown. No much larger clone is present one base from it, and per-base qualities are unavailable.

The clonotype originates from a woman aged 25 to 39 with Graves' hyperthyroidism. Sequencing input: peripheral blood or thyroid tissue (not recorded which). This chain joins TRBV2 to TRBJ2-2; the D gene could be TRBD1 or TRBD2, each one agreeing over 5 bases. The DNA reads TGTGCCAGCAGTGATAGGGGAGCGGGGGAGCTGTTTTTT. Its protein product is CASSDRGAGELFF.